Listed below are T cell receptor beta chains from one sample, sequenced in a study of CD4 T cells in relation to SARS-CoV-2 and coronaviruses. Antigens for these TCRs are unknown. Profiled with immunoSEQ multiplex PCR; TCRdb holds only in-frame clones, not every one. The sample lists some 19,000 clones; around four fifths were seen once. Material: CD4+ T cells from PBMCs, cultured in vitro. These TCRs come from a human donor in good health. Both conserved end residues are part of each CDR3. D genes are given only for firm matches. Clone size is stated in some rows and not others, as once, few, many or a class when expanded.

J gene | D gene | V gene | clone size | CDR3 length | CDR3 protein | CDR3 DNA
TRBJ2-2 | . | TRBV27 | . | 15 | CASSTRWGNTGELFF | TGTGCCAGCAGTACCAGATGGGGTAACACCGGGGAGCTGTTTTTT
TRBJ2-2 | . | TRBV10-3 | . | 15 | CAISGGPTHTGELFF | TGTGCCATCAGTGGGGGCCCAACTCACACCGGGGAGCTGTTTTTT
TRBJ1-2 | TRBD1 | TRBV5-4 | . | 15 | CASSLRQGVNYGYTF | TGTGCCAGCAGCTTACGCCAGGGGGTGAACTATGGCTACACCTTC
TRBJ2-7 | . | TRBV5-4 | . | 14 | CASSVSADNREQYF | TGTGCCAGCAGCGTTAGCGCCGACAATCGCGAGCAGTACTTC
TRBJ1-6 | . | TRBV11-2 | few | 16 | CASSLVRGAYNSPLHF | TGTGCCAGCAGCTTAGTTCGTGGGGCGTATAATTCACCCCTCCACTTT
TRBJ2-1 | . | TRBV7-2 | few | 14 | CASSLPTAYNEQFF | TGTGCCAGCAGCTTACCGACAGCCTACAATGAGCAGTTCTTC
TRBJ1-1 | TRBD1 | TRBV19 | . | 14 | CASSIAPQGAEAFF | TGTGCCAGTAGTATCGCCCCACAGGGGGCTGAAGCTTTCTTT
TRBJ1-1 | . | TRBV5-4 | . | 13 | CASSLNRNTEAFF | TGTGCCAGCAGCTTGAACAGGAACACTGAAGCTTTCTTT
TRBJ1-3 | . | TRBV6-5 | once | 16 | CASSLQGIIGGNTIYF | TGTGCCAGCAGTTTACAGGGAATCATAGGTGGAAACACCATATATTTT
TRBJ1-1 | TRBD1 | TRBV27 | . | 16 | CASSSGTASMTTEAFF | TGTGCCAGCAGTTCTGGGACAGCATCGATGACGACTGAAGCTTTCTTT
TRBJ2-7 | . | TRBV6-5 | . | 14 | CASKNRVESYEQYF | TGTGCCAGCAAAAACAGGGTAGAATCCTACGAGCAGTACTTC
TRBJ1-1 | . | TRBV7-3 | once | 16 | CASSSSDFQGNTEAFF | TGTGCCAGCAGCTCTTCAGATTTCCAGGGTAACACTGAAGCTTTCTTT
TRBJ1-2 | TRBD1 | TRBV25-1 | few | 14 | CASTGTGAGYGYTF | TGTGCCAGCACAGGGACAGGGGCAGGGTATGGCTACACCTTC
TRBJ2-3 | . | TRBV5-1 | . | 14 | CASSELGGADTQYF | TGCGCCAGCAGCGAACTAGGGGGGGCAGATACGCAGTATTTT
TRBJ2-1 | . | TRBV13 | . | 14 | CASSNLDGDREQFF | TGTGCCAGCAGCAACCTCGACGGAGATCGGGAGCAGTTCTTC
TRBJ2-5 | . | TRBV18 | . | 13 | CASSPAGKETQYF | TGTGCCAGCTCACCGGCGGGTAAAGAGACCCAGTACTTC
TRBJ1-3 | . | TRBV6-5 | . | 15 | CASSLAGGPGNTIYF | TGTGCCAGCAGCCTTGCGGGGGGCCCAGGAAACACCATATATTTT
TRBJ1-2 | TRBD1 | TRBV25-1 | . | 16 | CASSHPGLQGDVGYTF | TGTGCCAGCAGTCACCCTGGGCTTCAGGGGGATGTGGGCTACACCTTC
TRBJ2-7 | . | TRBV5-6 | . | 12 | CASSQSSYEQYF | TGTGCCAGCAGCCAGAGCTCCTACGAGCAGTACTTC
TRBJ2-7 | TRBD2 | TRBV4-3 | . | 15 | CASSLRGGRIDEQYF | TGCGCCAGCAGCCTCCGGGGGGGCCGGATAGACGAGCAGTACTTC
TRBJ2-5 | TRBD2 | TRBV4-3 | . | 16 | CASSQLAGASGETQYF | TGCGCCAGCAGCCAACTAGCGGGGGCTAGTGGAGAGACCCAGTACTTC
TRBJ2-3 | . | TRBV2 | . | 15 | CASSGWGASTDTQYF | TGTGCCAGCAGTGGTTGGGGGGCAAGCACAGATACGCAGTATTTT
TRBJ1-3 | TRBD1 | TRBV5-1 | . | 16 | CASSPTGTSSGNTIYF | TGCGCCAGCAGCCCGACAGGGACCTCCTCTGGAAACACCATATATTTT
TRBJ2-5 | . | TRBV3-1/TRBV3-2 | . | 13 | CASSPPGRETQYF | TGTGCCAGCAGCCCACCCGGGCGTGAGACCCAGTACTTC
TRBJ2-2 | . | TRBV19 | . | 14 | CASRYSGGAGELFF | TGTGCCAGCCGATACTCCGGGGGAGCCGGGGAGCTGTTTTTT
TRBJ2-1 | TRBD2 | TRBV6-2/TRBV6-3 | . | 14 | CASSISGSFNEQFF | TGTGCCAGCAGCATTAGCGGGAGCTTCAATGAGCAGTTCTTC
TRBJ1-5 | . | TRBV7-2 | . | 14 | CASSSDRPNQPQHF | TGTGCCAGCAGCTCGGACAGACCGAATCAGCCCCAGCATTTT
TRBJ1-2 | . | TRBV10-3 | . | 12 | CAISEQSYGYTF | TGTGCCATCAGTGAGCAGAGCTATGGCTACACCTTC
TRBJ2-4 | . | TRBV3-1/TRBV3-2 | few | 18 | CASSQPFRRTLSKNIQYF | TGTGCCAGCAGCCAACCCTTCAGGCGTACCCTGTCCAAAAACATTCAGTACTTC
TRBJ1-2 | . | TRBV5-1 | . | 15 | CASSLGQTPDYGYTF | TGCGCCAGCAGCTTGGGTCAGACCCCTGACTATGGCTACACCTTC
TRBJ2-7 | . | TRBV18 | . | 14 | CASSPPGGTYEQYF | TGTGCCAGCTCACCACCCGGGGGAACCTACGAGCAGTACTTC
TRBJ2-6 | . | TRBV5-4 | . | 15 | CASSLDSSGANVLTF | TGTGCCAGCAGCTTGGACAGCTCTGGGGCCAACGTCCTGACTTTC
TRBJ1-1 | . | TRBV12-3/TRBV12-4 | . | 13 | CASSLEGFSGAFF | TGTGCCAGCAGTTTGGAGGGGTTCTCTGGAGCTTTCTTT
TRBJ2-3 | . | TRBV5-1 | once | 13 | CASSFGGPDTQYF | TGCGCCAGCAGCTTTGGGGGCCCAGATACGCAGTATTTT
TRBJ2-2 | . | TRBV29-1 | . | 12 | CSVGANTGELFF | TGCAGCGTTGGGGCGAACACCGGGGAGCTGTTTTTT
TRBJ2-7 | . | TRBV21-1 | . | 14 | CATGQALRVYEQYF | TGTGCCACAGGACAGGCCCTACGGGTCTACGAGCAGTACTTC